This T cell receptor beta chain is from a study of blood T cell repertoires in COVID-19. For the study at large: Specimens from acute and convalescent COVID-19 originated in the United States, Italy and Spain.

Repertoires were generated with immunoSEQ multiplex PCR, while TCRdb's copy carries only in-frame clones and drops some. The sample shows 50,000 or so clones, about 83% of them seen only once. Material: peripheral blood. The sequence derives from a woman aged 55-75 years with acute or convalescent COVID-19.

The DNA of the CDR3 is TGTGCCAGCAGTAACCACAGGGACCCTAATGAAAAACTGTTTTTT. Amino acids: CASSNHRDPNEKLFF. The V call is TRBV6-5, the J call TRBJ1-4; the D gene is possibly TRBD1 (6 bases). The CDR3 length is 15 residues. Germline V gene sequence: CDR1 MNHEY, CDR2 SVGAGI. Trimming removed 5 bases at V and 3 bases at J, with 13 bases between.